These 30 T cell receptor beta chains were sequenced from one sample in a study of cytomegalovirus exposure and HLA in healthy donors. Primers for the PCR totalled 60 Vbeta and 13 Jbeta. Measured with immunoSEQ multiplex PCR; TCRdb has only the in-frame clones, and not every one. The table records approximately 290,000 clones, 80% of them present only once. Sequencing was carried out using PBMCs. These receptors were taken from a girl aged 2-10 years in good health and CMV-seronegative.

V usage is TRBV5-5 and J usage is TRBJ2-5, with 10 bases identical to TRBD1. The J call may be in error: the DNA end matches TRBJ2-7 better. The CDR3 is made up of 14 amino acids. Germline values: CDR1 SGHKS, CDR2 YYEKEE (reference sequence). Here the CDR3 DNA reads TGTGCCAGCAGCCCCTGGACAGGGGGAGGCGAGCAGTACTTC. The encoded protein is CASSPWTGGGEQYF.

This clone was recorded only once. J is TRBJ1-5 and V is TRBV19; D may be TRBD1 (6 bases). Germline V gene data show CDR1 as LNHDA and CDR2 as SQIVND (reference sequence). V gave up 1 base and J gave up 2 bases, with 9 bases separating them. This CDR3 contains 15 residues. The CDR3 nucleotides are TGTGCCAGTAGTATAGTATCAGGGGGCAATCAGCCCCAGCATTTT. This translates into CASSIVSGGNQPQHF.

The rearrangement links TRBV6-6 to TRBJ2-7; 8 bases line up with TRBD2. Germline assignment: CDR1 MNHNY and CDR2 SVGAGI (reference sequence). The CDR3 has 15 residues. V was pared by 8 bases and J by 11 bases, with 20 bases of the junction left unmatched. The chain's CDR3 is CASERVERGRGREYF. Here the CDR3 DNA reads TGTGCCAGCGAACGTGTCGAGCGGGGGAGAGGAAGGGAGTACTTC.

CDR3 sequence: CAFITGGNRAFF. The CDR3 bases are TGTGCCTTCATTACAGGGGGTAATCGGGCTTTCTTT. The V call is TRBV30, the J call TRBJ1-1; 8 bases are a match to TRBD1. Germline V gives CDR1 GTSNPN, CDR2 SVGIG (reference sequence). With 7 bases clipped from V and 11 bases from J, the junction kept 12 bases outside the gene matches. This CDR3 contains 12 residues.

The CDR3 DNA follows: TGTGCCAGCAGCCCTACCTTCGGACTAGAAGAGACCCAGTACTTC. Its translation: CASSPTFGLEETQYF. This sequence joins TRBV5-4 and TRBJ2-5; TRBD2 agrees at 7 bases. Germline CDR1 is SGHNT and CDR2 is YYREEE (reference sequence). The CDR3 loop spans 15 amino acids. V was pared by 4 bases and J by 3 bases, with 9 bases of the junction left unmatched.

The chain uses TRBV11-3 and TRBJ2-3, with 9 bases matching TRBD2. V gave up 1 base and J gave up 2 bases; unmatched junction bases: 7. This CDR3 is 17 amino acids long. From germline, CDR1 is SGHNT and CDR2 YENEEA. CDR3 protein: CASSLVAGAQNTDTQYF. CDR3 DNA: TGTGCCAGCAGCTTAGTAGCGGGGGCGCAAAACACAGATACGCAGTATTTT.

J is TRBJ2-7 and V is TRBV2; no firm D call. Trimming shortened V by 4 bases and J by 5 bases, and 3 bases separated the two germline ends. CDR3 length: 10 amino acids. Germline V gene sequence: CDR1 SNHLY, CDR2 FYNNEI. CDR3 sequence: CASSGHEQYF. CDR3 in DNA: TGTGCCAGCAGTGGGCACGAGCAGTACTTC.

The gene calls are TRBV25-1 and TRBJ1-6; 8 positions match TRBD1. There are 15 residues in the CDR3. Germline CDR1 is MGHDK and CDR2 is SYGVNS. J lost 7 bases, V lost 1 base, and 3 bases had no gene match. The CDR3, as DNA: TGTGCCAGCAGTGAATGGGGACAGGCCAATTCACCCCTCCACTTT. This translates into CASSEWGQANSPLHF. Filled out from reference TRBV25-1 and TRBJ1-6, the complete variable domain reads EADIYQTPRYLVIGTGKKITLECSQTMGHDKMYWYQQDPGMELHLIHYSYGVNSTEKGDLSSESTVSRIRTEHFPLTLESARPSHTSQYLCASSEWGQANSPLHFGNGTRLTVT.

The rearrangement links TRBV29-1 to TRBJ2-1; 11 bases are a match to TRBD2. This CDR3 has 14 amino acids. Germline V gene lookup returns CDR1 SQVTM and CDR2 ANQGSEA. J lost 5 bases, V lost 7 bases, and 7 bases had no gene match. For the CDR3, the DNA is TGCAGCGCCGACGGGACTAGCGGCCACAATGAGCAGTTCTTC. This encodes CSADGTSGHNEQFF.

The chain combines TRBV7-2 with TRBJ2-7; the match to TRBD2 covers 10 bases. Germline V gene lookup returns CDR1 SGHTA and CDR2 FQGNSA. The CDR3 is 16 amino acids. J gave up 5 bases and V 2 bases, and 9 bases lay outside the gene matches. The CDR3 protein is CASSLLGLAGADEQYF. CDR3 bases: TGTGCCAGCAGCTTACTCGGGCTAGCGGGAGCTGACGAGCAGTACTTC.

The CDR3 nucleotides are TGTGCCAGTAGTCTCTCCGGGACAGGGATCTATGGCTACACCTTC. It translates to CASSLSGTGIYGYTF. The chain recombines TRBV19 with TRBJ1-2; 9 nucleotides agree with TRBD1. Unmatched junction bases numbered 8, after V lost 5 bases and J lost 4 bases. Germline CDR1 LNHDA, CDR2 SQIVND (reference sequence). The CDR3 spans 15 residues.

A word on this clone: Other DNA sequences in the sample encode the same CDR3. The V call is TRBV5-6, the J call TRBJ1-2, with D uncertain. Deletions cut 1 base from V and 0 bases from J, with 7 bases between. CDR3 length: 14 residues. Germline CDR1 reads SGHDT; CDR2 reads YYEEEE. The CDR3 loop reads CASSLPGSNYGYTF. As DNA, the CDR3 is TGTGCCAGCAGCTTGCCGGGATCTAACTATGGCTACACCTTC.

The V gene is TRBV19, the J gene TRBJ2-7; D perhaps matches TRBD2 (6 bases). CDR3 length: 16 residues. V was clipped by 3 bases and J by 0 bases, with 15 bases between them. Germline CDR1 reads LNHDA; CDR2 reads SQIVND (reference sequence). CDR3 region: CASSIRSSASSYEQYF. The CDR3 DNA follows: TGTGCCAGTAGTATCCGTTCTAGCGCGAGCTCCTACGAGCAGTACTTC.

The chain employs TRBV27 and TRBJ1-6; D perhaps matches TRBD1 (5 bases). Between the trimmed V and J ends, which lost 2 bases and 13 bases, there was a span of 15 bases. The CDR3 has 14 amino acids. Per germline, CDR1 MNHEY and CDR2 SMNVEV (reference sequence). Written as DNA, the CDR3 is TGTGCCAGCAGTTTACAGGGCGCCTTCCACCCCCTCCACTTT. This encodes CASSLQGAFHPLHF.

In this sample, this clone turned up once. The chain uses TRBV27 and TRBJ2-3; possibly TRBD2 for D (6 bases). Germline V gene sequence: CDR1 MNHEY, CDR2 SMNVEV (reference sequence). Trimming shortened V by 4 bases and J by 1 base, and 12 bases separated the two germline ends. The CDR3 spans 15 residues. The CDR3 DNA is TGTGCCAGCAGTTCACTAGCTGTCGGCACAGATACGCAGTATTTT. It yields the protein CASSSLAVGTDTQYF.

V and J are TRBV27 and TRBJ2-1; tentative D call: TRBD2 (5 bases). CDR3 length: 15 amino acids. Germline CDR1 reads MNHEY; CDR2 reads SMNVEV (reference sequence). V dropped 6 bases and J dropped 4 bases, with 16 bases sitting between them. The CDR3 reads CASSKDPEGYNEQFF. CDR3 nucleotide sequence: TGTGCCAGCAGCAAGGACCCCGAGGGTTACAATGAGCAGTTCTTC.

The V call is TRBV19, the J call TRBJ2-7, with a possible D match to TRBD1 (6 bases). V gave up 6 bases and J gave up 4 bases, with 10 bases separating them. This CDR3 has 12 amino acids. CDR1 LNHDA and CDR2 SQIVND come from the germline V gene (reference sequence). The CDR3 region has the DNA TGTGCCAGTAGGGACAGTCAATACGAGCAGTACTTC. Translated: CASRDSQYEQYF.

This clone was detected only once. Other DNA sequences in the same sample also yield this CDR3. This chain links TRBV6-5 with TRBJ2-2, with D possibly being TRBD2 (5 bases). V lost 2 bases, J lost 7 bases, and 11 bases lay in between. The CDR3 spans 14 residues. Germline CDR1 is MNHEY and CDR2 is SVGAGI. The CDR3 region is CASSYILVGGELFF. The CDR3 nucleotides are TGTGCCAGCAGTTACATACTAGTTGGCGGGGAGCTGTTTTTT.

The chain links TRBV28 to TRBJ2-7, with 8 bases that match TRBD2. This CDR3 spans 13 amino acids. V was clipped by 3 bases and J by 4 bases; unmatched bases: 2. CDR1 MDHEN and CDR2 SYDVKM come from the germline V gene. This CDR3 reads CASSFSSGYEQYF. CDR3 sequence (DNA): TGTGCCAGCAGTTTTTCTAGCGGGTACGAGCAGTACTTC. Full variable domain (outside the CDR3, taken from reference TRBV28 and TRBJ2-7): DVKVTQSSRYLVKRTGEKVFLECVQDMDHENMFWYRQDPGLGLRLIYFSYDVKMKEKGDIPEGYSVSREKKERFSLILESASTNQTSMYLCASSFSSGYEQYFGPGTRLTVT.

CDR3 sequence reads: CASSFGQGSREQYF. DNA of the CDR3: TGTGCCAGCAGCTTTGGACAGGGGTCCCGAGAGCAGTACTTC. The chain has TRBV7-9 and TRBJ2-7; 9 bases fit TRBD1. CDR1 is SEHNR and CDR2 is FQNEAQ in the germline V gene (reference sequence). J gave up 7 bases and V 3 bases, and 7 bases lay outside the gene matches. The CDR3 extends over 14 amino acids.

This chain links TRBV9 with TRBJ2-5; 8 bases map to TRBD1. The CDR3 has 14 residues. Germline CDR1 is SGDLS and CDR2 is YYNGEE. V shed 3 bases, J shed 3 bases, and the junction held 4 bases outside the gene matches. The CDR3 DNA reads as TGTGCCAGCAGCGCCAGGACAGGGAAAGAGACCCAGTACTTC. Translation: CASSARTGKETQYF.

V gene TRBV7-9 combines with J gene TRBJ1-2, with 12 bases lining up with TRBD1. Trimming cost V 6 bases and J 5 bases; bases outside gene matches: 10. The CDR3 consists of 16 residues. CDR1 is SEHNR, CDR2 FQNEAQ, per germline (reference sequence). This CDR3 is CASRLPGQGARYGYTF. The CDR3 DNA follows: TGTGCCAGCAGGCTACCGGGACAGGGGGCTCGATATGGCTACACCTTC.

The chain carries TRBV5-4 and TRBJ1-3, with 7 bases fitting TRBD1. CDR1 is SGHNT and CDR2 is YYREEE in the germline V gene (reference sequence). The CDR3 runs 17 residues. With V trimmed by 4 bases and J by 3 bases, 13 bases remained unmatched. In DNA, the CDR3 is TGTGCCAGCAGCGCCACAGGGGAGGCCCGGATTGGAAACACCATATATTTT. It translates to CASSATGEARIGNTIYF. Together with reference TRBV5-4 and TRBJ1-3, the CDR3 gives the full variable domain: ETGVTQSPTHLIKTRGQQVTLRCSSQSGHNTVSWYQQALGQGPQFIFQYYREEENGRGNFPPRFSGLQFPNYSSELNVNALELDDSALYLCASSATGEARIGNTIYFGEGSWLTVV.

The chain's CDR3 is CASSLWSSAGETQYF. Here the CDR3 DNA reads TGTGCCAGTTCCCTCTGGTCTAGCGCAGGAGAGACCCAGTACTTC. The chain links TRBV27 to TRBJ2-5; tentative D call: TRBD2 (6 bases). The CDR3 extends over 15 amino acids. V lost 9 bases to trimming and J lost 4 bases, with 21 bases between them. CDR1 is MNHEY, CDR2 SMNVEV, per germline (reference sequence).

The rearrangement uses TRBV9 and TRBJ2-7, with TRBD1 identical over 11 bases. Germline-derived CDR1 and CDR2 are SGDLS and YYNGEE. V was pared by 4 bases and J by 5 bases, with 8 bases of the junction left unmatched. The CDR3 sequence is 15 residues long. For the CDR3, the DNA is TGTGCCAGCAGCCCCCGGGACAGGGGGGACCACGAGCAGTACTTC. The encoded protein is CASSPRDRGDHEQYF.

V usage is TRBV6-1 and J usage is TRBJ2-1; 10 bases align to TRBD1. The junction had 0 bases not matched to a gene; V was cut back by 1 base and J by 3 bases. Germline V gene sequence: CDR1 MNHNS, CDR2 SASEGT. The CDR3 extends over 15 amino acids. As DNA, the CDR3 is TGTGCCAGCAGTGAAGGGACAGGGGGCTACAATGAGCAGTTCTTC. Protein product: CASSEGTGGYNEQFF.

With regard to this clone: Its ends do not fully match the called genes, so a read error is possible. The V and J genes are TRBV7-9 and TRBJ2-7; 8 bases are shared with TRBD1. CDR1 and CDR2 (germline): SEHNR, FQNEAQ (reference sequence). This CDR3 contains 15 residues. The CDR3 nucleotides are TGTTCCAGCAGCCCACGGGACAGGTTAACCTACGAGCAGTACTTC. It encodes CSSSPRDRLTYEQYF.

The chain couples TRBV7-9 to TRBJ2-7; D gene uncertain. Per germline, CDR1 SEHNR and CDR2 FQNEAQ (reference sequence). There are 13 residues in the CDR3. Trimming left V 1 base short and J 2 bases short, with 6 bases between. CDR3 residues: CASSLVAPYEQYF. In DNA, the CDR3 is TGTGCCAGCAGCTTAGTGGCCCCCTACGAGCAGTACTTC.

The rearrangement uses TRBV6-1 and TRBJ2-7, with D perhaps matching TRBD2 (7 bases). The V gene's germline CDR1 is MNHNS and CDR2 SASEGT. The V gene lost 2 bases and the J gene lost 3 bases, with 14 bases spanning the gap. The CDR3 spans 15 residues. The CDR3, as DNA: TGTGCCAGCAGTGAATGGGGGGGCGGGAGCTACGAGCAGTACTTC. Its translation is CASSEWGGGSYEQYF.

In its sample, this clone was seen a few times. The CDR3 region has the DNA TGCGCCAGCAGGGGACTAGCGGACGACCCCTCCTACGAGCAGTACTTC. Its translation: CASRGLADDPSYEQYF. The chain joins TRBV10-1 to TRBJ2-7; 11 nucleotides align to TRBD2. Germline CDR1 is WNHNN and CDR2 is SYGVQD (reference sequence). Losses at the gene ends were 6 bases for V and 0 bases for J; bases not matched to a gene: 7. There are 16 residues in the CDR3.